A single T cell receptor beta chain is shown here with its context. This entry comes from a study of blood T cell repertoires in COVID-19. Study details: PBMCs, B-cell-depleted T cells, or T cells provided the cDNA or gDNA that made up the material.

The protocol was immunoSEQ multiplex PCR, while the TCRdb copy is restricted to in-frame clones and leaves out a portion. The sample includes about 220,000 clones, roughly 79% of them seen just once. CDR3 size: 15 residues. V dropped 4 bases and J dropped 3; count of bases not matched to a gene: 8. Germline V gene data show CDR1 as LNHDA and CDR2 as SQIVND (reference sequence). The sample consisted of PBMCs or T cells enriched from blood (not recorded which). This TCR came from a man between 35 and 55 years old who had recovered from COVID-19. The chain is built from TRBV19 and TRBJ2-7; 8 bases map to TRBD2. Written as DNA, the CDR3 is TGTGCCAGTAGTAATACAGGGCTAGCGGGCTACGAGCAGTACTTC. Translating it yields CASSNTGLAGYEQYF.